This section outlines one T cell receptor beta chain sequence together with its context. As yet, its antigen is unknown. Produced via immunoSEQ multiplex PCR; TCRdb's table is partial and in-frame only. The sample has under 200,000 clones; around 88% are singletons. This sample is part of a study of T cell responses to AZD1222 COVID-19 vaccine. Germline V gene sequence: CDR1 MGHRA, CDR2 YSYEKL. The CDR3 is 14 amino acids. Losses at the gene ends were 5 bases for V and 3 bases for J; bases not matched to a gene: 2. General observations from the study: Reportedly, nearly half of unique spike TCRs recognized epitopes outside B.1.351/B.1.1.7 mutations. Distributed over spike, vaccine-associated CD4 TCRs predominated at 160-218 and 743-854. Mostly white British, mostly female donors; authors suggested clonal diversity may be underestimated.

The material sequenced was peripheral blood, taken 28 days after the second AZD1222 dose. This TCR was sampled from an adult who received the AZD1222 COVID-19 vaccine. V is TRBV4-1 and J is TRBJ2-7, with TRBD2 matching 12 bases. CDR3 sequence reads: CASSWTSGDYEQYF. In DNA form, the CDR3 reads TGCGCCAGCAGCTGGACTAGCGGGGACTACGAGCAGTACTTC.